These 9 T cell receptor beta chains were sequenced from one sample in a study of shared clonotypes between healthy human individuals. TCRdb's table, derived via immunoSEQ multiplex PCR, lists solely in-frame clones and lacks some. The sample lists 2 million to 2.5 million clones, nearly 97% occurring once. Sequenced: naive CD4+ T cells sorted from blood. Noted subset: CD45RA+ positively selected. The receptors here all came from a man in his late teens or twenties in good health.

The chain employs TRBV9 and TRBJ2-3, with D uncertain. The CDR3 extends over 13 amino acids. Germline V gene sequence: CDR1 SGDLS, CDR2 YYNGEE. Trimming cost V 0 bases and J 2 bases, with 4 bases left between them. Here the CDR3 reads CASSVDPTDTQYF. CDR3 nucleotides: TGTGCCAGCAGCGTAGACCCCACAGATACGCAGTATTTT.

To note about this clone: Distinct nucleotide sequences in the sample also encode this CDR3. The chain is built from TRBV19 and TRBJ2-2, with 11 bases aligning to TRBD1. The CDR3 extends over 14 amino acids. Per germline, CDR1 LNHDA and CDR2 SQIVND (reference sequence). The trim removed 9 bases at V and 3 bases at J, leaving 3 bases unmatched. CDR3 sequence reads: CASRDRGDTGELFF. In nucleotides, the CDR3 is TGTGCCAGCAGGGACAGGGGGGACACCGGGGAGCTGTTTTTT.

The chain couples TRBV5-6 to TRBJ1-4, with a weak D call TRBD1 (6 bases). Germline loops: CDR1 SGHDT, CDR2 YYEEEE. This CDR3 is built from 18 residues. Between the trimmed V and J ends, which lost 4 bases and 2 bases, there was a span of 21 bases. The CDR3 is CASSLPGAGAPTNEKLFF. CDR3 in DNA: TGTGCCAGCAGCCTCCCGGGAGCAGGGGCGCCCACTAATGAAAAACTGTTTTTT.

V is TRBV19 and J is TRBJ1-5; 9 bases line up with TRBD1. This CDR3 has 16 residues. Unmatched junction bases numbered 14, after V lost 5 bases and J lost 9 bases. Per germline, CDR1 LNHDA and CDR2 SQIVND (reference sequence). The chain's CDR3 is CASSPNLRDRALPQHF. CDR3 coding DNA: TGTGCCAGTAGTCCTAACCTCCGGGACAGGGCTTTGCCCCAGCATTTT. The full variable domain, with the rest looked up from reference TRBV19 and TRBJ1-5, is DGGITQSPKYLFRKEGQNVTLSCEQNLNHDAMYWYRQDPGQGLRLIYYSQIVNDFQKGDIAEGYSVSREKKESFPLTVTSAQKNPTAFYLCASSPNLRDRALPQHFGDGTRLSIL.

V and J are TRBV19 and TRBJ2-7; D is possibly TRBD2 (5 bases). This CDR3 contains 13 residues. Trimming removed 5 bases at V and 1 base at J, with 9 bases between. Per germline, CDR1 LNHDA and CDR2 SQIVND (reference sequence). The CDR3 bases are TGTGCCAGTAGTGGAGGAGTTTCCTACGAGCAGTACTTC. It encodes CASSGGVSYEQYF. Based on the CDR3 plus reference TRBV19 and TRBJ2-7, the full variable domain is DGGITQSPKYLFRKEGQNVTLSCEQNLNHDAMYWYRQDPGQGLRLIYYSQIVNDFQKGDIAEGYSVSREKKESFPLTVTSAQKNPTAFYLCASSGGVSYEQYFGPGTRLTVT.

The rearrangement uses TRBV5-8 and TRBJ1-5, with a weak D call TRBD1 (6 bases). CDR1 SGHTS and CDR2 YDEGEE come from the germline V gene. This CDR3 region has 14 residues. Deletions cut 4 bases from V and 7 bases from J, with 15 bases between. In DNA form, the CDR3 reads TGTGCCAGCAGCCGTCGGCAGGGGAGGCAGCCCCAGCATTTT. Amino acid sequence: CASSRRQGRQPQHF.

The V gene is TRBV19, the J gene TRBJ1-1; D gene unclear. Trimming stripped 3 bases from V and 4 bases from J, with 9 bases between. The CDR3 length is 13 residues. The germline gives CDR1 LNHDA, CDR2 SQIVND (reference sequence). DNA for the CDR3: TGTGCCAGTAGTATGTCACGCATCACTGAAGCTTTCTTT. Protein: CASSMSRITEAFF.

CDR3 nucleotides: TGCGCCAGCAGCCTCCTAAATCTCCCGGGGACCTACGAGCAGTACTTC. This codes for CASSLLNLPGTYEQYF. The V gene is TRBV4-1, the J gene TRBJ2-7; D perhaps matches TRBD2 (5 bases). The CDR3 loop spans 16 amino acids. The V and J ends lost 4 bases and 2 bases respectively, with 18 bases between them. Germline V lookup: CDR1 MGHRA, CDR2 YSYEKL.

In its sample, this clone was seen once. CDR3 sequence (DNA): TGTGCCAGCAGTTTAAGCTGGGGACAAGAGACCCAGTACTTC. Translated, it gives CASSLSWGQETQYF. The V and J genes are TRBV11-2 and TRBJ2-5; D call uncertain. The V gene's germline CDR1 is SGHAT and CDR2 FQNNGV. The CDR3 runs to 14 residues. The V end was cut by 6 bases, the J end by 2 bases, with 13 bases between. The whole variable domain, remainder taken from reference TRBV11-2 and TRBJ2-5, is EAGVAQSPRYKIIEKRQSVAFWCNPISGHATLYWYQQILGQGPKLLIQFQNNGVVDDSQLPKDRFSAERLKGVDSTLKIQPAKLEDSAVYLCASSLSWGQETQYFGPGTRLLVL.